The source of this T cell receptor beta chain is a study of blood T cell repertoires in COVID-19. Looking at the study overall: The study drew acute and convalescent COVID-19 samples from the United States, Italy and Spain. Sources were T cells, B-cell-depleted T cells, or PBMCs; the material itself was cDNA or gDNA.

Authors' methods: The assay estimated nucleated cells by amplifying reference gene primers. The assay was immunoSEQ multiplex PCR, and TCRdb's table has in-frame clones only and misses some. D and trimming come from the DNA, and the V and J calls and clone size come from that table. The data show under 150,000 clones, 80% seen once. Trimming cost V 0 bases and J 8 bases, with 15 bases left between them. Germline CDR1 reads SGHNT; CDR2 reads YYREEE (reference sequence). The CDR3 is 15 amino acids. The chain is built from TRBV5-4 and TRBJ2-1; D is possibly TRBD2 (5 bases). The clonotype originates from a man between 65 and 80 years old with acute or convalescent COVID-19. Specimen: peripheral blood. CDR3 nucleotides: TGTGCCAGCAGCTTGGCCGGGGTGGGATTTGATGAGCAGTTCTTC. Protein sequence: CASSLAGVGFDEQFF.